These 29 T cell receptor beta chains originate from one sample sequenced in a study of blood T cell repertoires in COVID-19. TCRdb's copy holds only in-frame clones and misses some; the assay was immunoSEQ multiplex PCR. The repertoire holds about 190,000 clones, with approximately 91% as singletons. The sequencing sample was made of peripheral blood. The receptors originated from a woman aged 40-49 years who had recovered from COVID-19.

The chain joins TRBV6-2 or TRBV6-3 to TRBJ2-3, with TRBD2 matching 9 bases. The CDR3 loop spans 15 amino acids. V was clipped by 6 bases and J by 5 bases; unmatched bases: 9. Germline V gene data show CDR1 as MNHEY and CDR2 as SVGEGT. In nucleotides, the CDR3 is TGTGCCAGCAGCTCCTTTAGCGGGAGAAGAGATACGCAGTATTTT. Amino acid sequence: CASSSFSGRRDTQYF.

V is TRBV15 and J is TRBJ1-1; the D is unclear. Germline V gene sequence: CDR1 LNHNV, CDR2 YYDKDF (reference sequence). The V and J ends lost 3 bases and 0 bases respectively, with 8 bases between them. The CDR3 is made up of 14 amino acids. CDR3 in amino acids: CATSRGELNTEAFF. The CDR3 nucleotides are TGTGCCACCAGCAGGGGAGAGTTGAACACTGAAGCTTTCTTT.

The chain has TRBV11-2 and TRBJ2-2; 7 nucleotides align to TRBD1. This CDR3 is 14 amino acids long. J was trimmed by 7 bases and V by 5 bases; bases with no gene match: 7. Per the germline V gene, CDR1 is SGHAT and CDR2 is FQNNGV. The CDR3 is CASSPDRVGGELFF. The CDR3 nucleotides read TGTGCCAGCAGCCCCGACAGGGTAGGCGGGGAGCTGTTTTTT.

This clone turned up a few times. CDR3 in amino acids: CASSRGLAGGQETQYF. DNA for the CDR3: TGTGCCAGCAGCCGGGGACTAGCGGGAGGGCAAGAGACCCAGTACTTC. V usage is TRBV7-9 and J usage is TRBJ2-5; the match to TRBD2 covers 16 bases. CDR3 length equals 16 residues. V gave up 5 bases and J gave up 2 bases; unmatched junction bases: 2. Germline lookup yields CDR1 SEHNR and CDR2 FQNEAQ (reference sequence).

The chain employs TRBV30 and TRBJ1-4, with a weak D call TRBD1 (5 bases). The V and J ends lost 6 bases and 8 bases respectively, with 19 bases between them. This CDR3 region has 14 residues. Germline V gene data show CDR1 as GTSNPN and CDR2 as SVGIG (reference sequence). Here the CDR3 DNA reads TGTGCCTGCGAGGACACCCGGTTAGGGGAAAAACTGTTTTTT. As protein: CACEDTRLGEKLFF.

This clone was picked up one time. J is TRBJ2-1 and V is TRBV24-1; 7 positions agree with TRBD2. The CDR3 runs 13 residues. V was clipped by 5 bases and J by 8 bases; unmatched bases: 5. Germline assignment: CDR1 KGHDR and CDR2 SFDVKD. In DNA form, the CDR3 reads TGTGCCACCAGTGCCCCTAGCGGCCATGAGCAGTTCTTC. Protein sequence: CATSAPSGHEQFF.

The rearrangement links TRBV27 to TRBJ2-1; weak D call: TRBD1 (6 bases). The germline V gene encodes CDR1 MNHEY and CDR2 SMNVEV (reference sequence). The CDR3 has 14 residues. V was trimmed by 2 bases and J by 7 bases, leaving 12 bases between them. CDR3 nucleotide sequence: TGTGCCAGCAGTTTAGAGATCAGGGGTAATGAGCAGTTCTTC. Translating it yields CASSLEIRGNEQFF.

The chain uses TRBV19 and TRBJ2-6; TRBD1 matches at 7 bases. The V segment lost 4 bases and the J segment 2 bases; nucleotides outside the gene matches: 14. The CDR3 contains 19 residues. Germline lookup yields CDR1 LNHDA and CDR2 SQIVND (reference sequence). The CDR3 region is CASSTHRGLLNPGANVLTF. CDR3 nucleotide sequence: TGTGCCAGTAGTACCCACAGGGGATTACTAAACCCTGGGGCCAACGTCCTGACTTTC.

V and J are TRBV27 and TRBJ1-6, with TRBD1 matching 7 bases. CDR1 is MNHEY and CDR2 is SMNVEV in the germline V gene (reference sequence). V lost 6 bases to trimming and J lost 7 bases; unmatched junction nucleotides: 9. The CDR3 loop spans 15 amino acids. CDR3 loop: CASRSTGFGNSPLHF. In DNA, the CDR3 is TGTGCCAGCAGATCGACAGGGTTCGGAAATTCACCCCTCCACTTT.

Written as DNA, the CDR3 is TGCAGCGTTGGAGACAGCGCGGGGGCCAACGTCCTGACTTTC. This codes for CSVGDSAGANVLTF. The chain links TRBV29-1 to TRBJ2-6; possibly TRBD1 for D (5 bases). The V gene's germline CDR1 is SQVTM and CDR2 ANQGSEA. The V and J ends lost 4 bases and 4 bases respectively, with 11 bases between them. There are 14 residues in the CDR3.

The chain employs TRBV18 and TRBJ1-1, with 9 bases lining up with TRBD1. This CDR3 region has 15 residues. Germline V gives CDR1 KGHSH, CDR2 LQKENI. The J segment lost 0 bases and the V segment lost 6 bases, leaving 5 bases of the junction unmatched. Here the CDR3 reads CASSPGTGLNTEAFF. The CDR3, as DNA: TGTGCCAGCTCCCCCGGGACAGGGCTGAACACTGAAGCTTTCTTT. Full variable domain (outside the CDR3, taken from reference TRBV18 and TRBJ1-1): NAGVMQNPRHLVRRRGQEARLRCSPMKGHSHVYWYRQLPEEGLKFMVYLQKENIIDESGMPKERFSAEFPKEGPSILRIQQVVRGDSAAYFCASSPGTGLNTEAFFGQGTRLTVV.

The chain joins TRBV19 to TRBJ1-1; no reliable D call. Trimming left V 3 bases short and J 11 bases short, with 16 bases between. The V gene's germline CDR1 is LNHDA and CDR2 SQIVND (reference sequence). The CDR3 length is 13 residues. CDR3 DNA: TGTGCCAGTAGTATTCCTTACGAACCTAAGGCTTTCTTT. Translation: CASSIPYEPKAFF.

The CDR3 bases are TGTGCCAGCAGCTTAACTCCTACCTCCTACGAGCAGTACTTC. Translating gives CASSLTPTSYEQYF. This chain uses TRBV11-3 with TRBJ2-7; the D is unclear. From germline, CDR1 is SGHNT and CDR2 YENEEA. Trimming stripped 2 bases from V and 0 bases from J, with 8 bases between. This CDR3 contains 14 residues.

The genes are TRBV30 and TRBJ1-5; no clear D. Trimming shortened V by 0 bases and J by 9 bases, and 12 bases separated the two germline ends. Germline V CDR1 and CDR2: GTSNPN, SVGIG (reference sequence). The CDR3 has 13 residues. This CDR3 reads CAWSVAVLGPQHF. CDR3 in DNA: TGTGCCTGGAGTGTGGCCGTGCTAGGGCCCCAGCATTTT.

As DNA, the CDR3 is TGCAGCGTTGAAGATATCCCGGGACAGACAAGCGATAACTATGGCTACACCTTC. It yields the protein CSVEDIPGQTSDNYGYTF. The V and J genes are TRBV29-1 and TRBJ1-2; 7 nucleotides agree with TRBD1. J lost 1 base, V lost 0 bases, and 14 bases had no gene match. Looked up from germline, CDR1 is SQVTM and CDR2 is ANQGSEA. The CDR3 has 18 residues.

The chain combines TRBV6-5 with TRBJ1-1; D gene uncertain. The CDR3 length is 15 residues. The germline V gene has CDR1 MNHEY and CDR2 SVGAGI. V lost 2 bases and J 5 bases, leaving 15 bases between the germline ends. CDR3 loop: CASSYTVVGLTEAFF. In DNA, the CDR3 is TGTGCCAGCAGTTACACGGTGGTTGGTTTAACTGAAGCTTTCTTT.

This clone showed up just a few times. This chain links TRBV7-9 with TRBJ1-4; no firm D call. V lost 7 bases and J lost 3, with 12 bases in between. Germline-derived CDR1 and CDR2 are SEHNR and FQNEAQ (reference sequence). The CDR3 sequence is 14 residues long. CDR3 sequence (DNA): TGTGCCAGCACGATCGCGGCCCCTAATGAAAAACTGTTTTTT. This translates into CASTIAAPNEKLFF. Full variable domain (missing parts from reference TRBV7-9 and TRBJ1-4): DTGVSQNPRHKITKRGQNVTFRCDPISEHNRLYWYRQTLGQGPEFLTYFQNEAQLEKSRLLSDRFSAERPKGSFSTLEIQRTEQGDSAMYLCASTIAAPNEKLFFGSGTQLSVL.

This clone has only a few counts. CDR3 nucleotides: TGTGCCAGCAGTTCTCCCCGGGACAGGGGTCTTGGCAATCAGCCCCAGCATTTT. Protein sequence: CASSSPRDRGLGNQPQHF. V and J are TRBV28 and TRBJ1-5, with 10 bases identical to TRBD1. Losses at the gene ends were 4 bases for V and 2 bases for J; bases not matched to a gene: 11. The germline gives CDR1 MDHEN, CDR2 SYDVKM. The CDR3 runs 18 residues.

This clone was observed once. V is TRBV6-2 or TRBV6-3 and J is TRBJ1-6; TRBD1 might be the D (5 bases). The V and J ends lost 2 bases and 5 bases respectively, with 7 bases between them. Germline CDR1 and CDR2: MNHEY and SVGEGT. The CDR3 covers 14 residues. The DNA of the CDR3 is TGTGCCAGCAGTTACGGACAAGATAATTCACCCCTCCACTTT. Amino acid sequence: CASSYGQDNSPLHF.

V and J are TRBV12-5 and TRBJ2-5, with D maybe TRBD2 (6 bases). The V gene's germline CDR1 is LGHNT and CDR2 FRNRAP. The CDR3 is 15 amino acids. Trimming cost V 5 bases and J 5 bases, with 18 bases left between them. The CDR3 DNA reads TGTGCTAGTGGTCCCGACGGGGGAGTCTGGGAGACCCAGTACTTC. Translated: CASGPDGGVWETQYF.

The V gene is TRBV24-1, the J gene TRBJ2-3; D may be TRBD2 (5 bases). The germline V and J ends were trimmed by 0 bases and 0 bases, with 15 bases remaining between them. The CDR3 loop spans 18 amino acids. Per the germline V gene, CDR1 is KGHDR and CDR2 is SFDVKD. The DNA for the CDR3 is TGTGCCACCAGTGATTTGCCCCACGGCGGACTTAGCACAGATACGCAGTATTTT. Translation gives CATSDLPHGGLSTDTQYF.

The rearrangement joins TRBV6-5 to TRBJ2-7, with 7 positions matching TRBD1. The V gene's germline CDR1 is MNHEY and CDR2 SVGAGI. The V gene end was trimmed by 8 bases and the J gene end by 6 bases; junction bases not matched to a gene: 10. This CDR3 is 13 amino acids long. CDR3 in DNA: TGTGCCAGCCAGGGGGTGTCCCCCGTCGAGCAGTACTTC. Translated: CASQGVSPVEQYF.

The J gene is TRBJ2-2, the V gene TRBV9; 7 positions match TRBD2. V was pared by 4 bases and J by 6 bases, with 12 bases of the junction left unmatched. This CDR3 comprises 16 residues. Per the germline V gene, CDR1 is SGDLS and CDR2 is YYNGEE. For the CDR3, the DNA is TGTGCCAGCAGCATCTCTAGCGGCCGGAGCCCCGGGGAGCTGTTTTTT. This translates into CASSISSGRSPGELFF.

The chain uses TRBV25-1 and TRBJ1-4, with 10 positions matching TRBD1. The CDR3 contains 16 residues. CDR1 and CDR2 (germline): MGHDK, SYGVNS. V lost 4 bases and J lost 8; bases outside the gene matches: 10. The CDR3 coding sequence is TGTGCCAGCAGTGTCGGGACAGGGGAATTTAGCGAAAAACTGTTTTTT. Its translation is CASSVGTGEFSEKLFF.

The gene calls are TRBV5-1 and TRBJ1-1; 7 nucleotides agree with TRBD1. The CDR3 loop spans 15 amino acids. Losses at the gene ends were 5 bases for V and 2 bases for J; bases not matched to a gene: 9. Per germline, CDR1 SGHRS and CDR2 YFSETQ. The CDR3 sequence: CASRLAGQLNTEAFF. The CDR3 coding sequence is TGCGCCAGCAGGTTAGCGGGACAGTTAAACACTGAAGCTTTCTTT. The entire variable domain, with the rest obtained from reference TRBV5-1 and TRBJ1-1, is as follows: KAGVTQTPRYLIKTRGQQVTLSCSPISGHRSVSWYQQTPGQGLQFLFEYFSETQRNKGNFPGRFSGRQFSNSRSEMNVSTLELGDSALYLCASRLAGQLNTEAFFGQGTRLTVV.

The chain carries TRBV6-4 and TRBJ2-1, with D unresolved. CDR1 is MRHNA and CDR2 is SNTAGT in the germline V gene. The CDR3 is 12 residues long. V gave up 5 bases and J gave up 8 bases, with 10 bases separating them. The chain's CDR3 is CASSPGTDEQFF. Written as DNA, the CDR3 is TGTGCCAGCAGTCCCGGTACCGATGAGCAGTTCTTC.

V and J are TRBV29-1 and TRBJ1-1; no reliable D call. Germline V gene data show CDR1 as SQVTM and CDR2 as ANQGSEA. The CDR3 is 13 amino acids. With 5 bases removed from V and 0 bases from J, the gap between germline ends came to 10 bases. CDR3 loop: CSVLRTLNTEAFF. CDR3 nucleotide sequence: TGCAGCGTTCTCCGAACACTGAACACTGAAGCTTTCTTT.

V usage is TRBV7-7 and J usage is TRBJ1-2; D remains ambiguous. CDR3 size: 17 residues. Germline V CDR1 and CDR2: SSHAT, FNYEAQ (reference sequence). The V end lost 2 bases, the J end lost 4 bases, and 20 bases lay between the germline ends. The CDR3 loop reads CASSLPKRGGKCYGYTF. CDR3 sequence (DNA): TGTGCCAGCAGCTTACCGAAGCGGGGAGGGAAGTGCTATGGCTACACCTTC. Looking up the rest from reference TRBV7-7 and TRBJ1-2 gives the full variable domain: GAGVSQSPRYKVTKRGQDVTLRCDPISSHATLYWYQQALGQGPEFLTYFNYEAQPDKSGLPSDRFSAERPEGSISTLTIQRTEQRDSAMYRCASSLPKRGGKCYGYTFGSGTRLTVV.

The chain is built from TRBV6-5 and TRBJ1-2, with 10 bases lining up with TRBD1. The CDR3 runs to 14 residues. Per germline, CDR1 MNHEY and CDR2 SVGAGI. V lost 5 bases, J lost 5 bases, and 5 bases stayed unmatched. DNA for the CDR3: TGTGCCAGCAGTCGCGGGACAGGGGATTATGGCTACACCTTC. Translated, it gives CASSRGTGDYGYTF.